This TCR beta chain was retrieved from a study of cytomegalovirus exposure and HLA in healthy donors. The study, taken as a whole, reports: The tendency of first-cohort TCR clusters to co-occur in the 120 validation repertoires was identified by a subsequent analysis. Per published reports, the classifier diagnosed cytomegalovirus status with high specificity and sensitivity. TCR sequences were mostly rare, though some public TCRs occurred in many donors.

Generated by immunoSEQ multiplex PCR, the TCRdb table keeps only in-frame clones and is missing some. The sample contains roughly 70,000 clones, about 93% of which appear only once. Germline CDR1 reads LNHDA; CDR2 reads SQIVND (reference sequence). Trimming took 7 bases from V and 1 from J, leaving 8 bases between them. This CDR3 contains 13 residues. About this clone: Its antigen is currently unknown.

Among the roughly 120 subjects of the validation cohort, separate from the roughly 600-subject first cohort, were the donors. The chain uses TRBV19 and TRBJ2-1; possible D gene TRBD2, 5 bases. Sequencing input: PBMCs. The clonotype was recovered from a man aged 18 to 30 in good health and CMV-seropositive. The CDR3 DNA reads TGTGCCAGTACAGCGGATTCCTACAATGAGCAGTTCTTC. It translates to CASTADSYNEQFF.